Listed below are T cell receptor beta chains from one sample, sequenced in a study of Graves' ophthalmopathy and Graves' hyperthyroidism. Via MiXCR, TCRdb re-called the multiplex PCR reads, giving one row per CDR3 protein. The sample consists of 200,000 to 250,000 distinct CDR3 sequences, around a fifth of them appearing once. The sequenced material came from peripheral blood. The source is a woman in her fifties or sixties with Graves' ophthalmopathy. The CDR3 runs from the conserved cysteine through the conserved F or W. Fields, in order: D gene, clone size, V gene, J gene, CDR3 protein, CDR3 DNA. The D gene is left open where the match is weak. The listing skips clone size in some rows; elsewhere it reads once, few, many or a size class.

>NA|many|TRBV6-2/TRBV6-3|TRBJ1-5
CASNKRGNQPQHF
TGTGCCAGCAACAAAAGAGGTAATCAGCCCCAGCATTTT
>NA|many|TRBV7-2|TRBJ1-2
CASSLADHREWNYGYTF
TGTGCCAGCAGCTTAGCGGACCACAGGGAGTGGAACTATGGCTACACCTTC
>NA|NA|TRBV29-1|TRBJ2-2
CSVAGADSGELFF
TGCAGCGTCGCGGGGGCGGATAGCGGGGAGCTGTTTTTT
>TRBD1|many|TRBV6-1|TRBJ2-7
CASSLRDRGRYEQYF
TGTGCCAGCAGCCTCCGGGACAGGGGGCGTTACGAGCAGTACTTC
>NA|NA|TRBV2|TRBJ2-7
CASRDESSYEQYF
TGTGCCAGCCGGGACGAGTCTTCCTACGAGCAGTACTTC
>TRBD1|many|TRBV29-1|TRBJ1-1
CSVCTGGVNTEAFF
TGCAGCGTTTGTACAGGGGGCGTCAACACTGAAGCTTTCTTT
>NA|NA|TRBV28|TRBJ2-5
CASSPGAGEGYETQYF
TGTGCCAGCAGTCCCGGTGCAGGGGAGGGATATGAGACCCAGTACTTC
>NA|few|TRBV2|TRBJ1-5
CASSGRGRNQPQHF
TGTGCCAGCAGTGGACGCGGCCGCAATCAGCCCCAGCATTTT
>NA|many|TRBV7-2|TRBJ1-1
CASSHALGNGMNTEAFF
TGTGCCAGCAGCCATGCCTTGGGAAACGGAATGAACACTGAAGCTTTCTTT
>NA|many|TRBV19|TRBJ1-5
CASSMGEGGRFLVRPQHF
TGTGCCAGTAGTATGGGTGAGGGGGGGAGGTTTCTAGTCCGGCCCCAGCATTTT
>NA|few|TRBV29-1|TRBJ2-7
CSVEWQGDNYEQYF
TGCAGCGTTGAGTGGCAGGGTGACAACTACGAGCAGTACTTC
>NA|many|TRBV6-1|TRBJ2-7
CASSRDRNYEQYF
TGTGCCAGCAGTCGCGACAGAAACTACGAGCAGTACTTC
>TRBD2|NA|TRBV29-1|TRBJ2-2
CSALLAGGRTGELFF
TGCAGCGCCCTCTTAGCGGGAGGGCGAACCGGGGAGCTGTTTTTT
>NA|many|TRBV11-2|TRBJ2-5
CASSLELVETQYF
TGTGCCAGCAGCTTAGAACTAGTGGAGACCCAGTACTTC
>TRBD2|NA|TRBV5-1|TRBJ2-2
CASSLVAGANTGELFF
TGCGCCAGCAGCTTGGTGGCGGGAGCAAACACCGGGGAGCTGTTTTTT
>TRBD2|many|TRBV6-1|TRBJ2-7
CASSARGLVSHEQYF
TGTGCCAGCAGCGCCCGGGGACTAGTCAGCCACGAGCAGTACTTC
>NA|NA|TRBV12-3/TRBV12-4|TRBJ1-1
CASSPLQVPGTEAFF
TGTGCCAGCAGCCCGCTACAGGTGCCGGGGACTGAAGCTTTCTTT
>TRBD2|many|TRBV20-1|TRBJ2-2
CSARVPSGRGGELFF
TGCAGTGCTAGAGTTCCTAGCGGGAGGGGCGGGGAGCTGTTTTTT
>TRBD2|NA|TRBV5-1|TRBJ2-2
CASSLRTAGGTNTGELFF
TGCGCCAGCAGCTTGCGGACGGCGGGAGGGACGAACACCGGGGAGCTGTTTTTT
>NA|NA|TRBV14|TRBJ2-5
CASSPGLLRGETQYF
TGTGCCAGCAGCCCGGGACTTCTCCGGGGAGAGACCCAGTACTTC
>NA|many|TRBV28|TRBJ2-7
CASSLSVNEQYF
TGTGCCAGCAGTTTAAGCGTCAACGAGCAGTACTTC
>TRBD1|NA|TRBV12-3/TRBV12-4|TRBJ2-5
CASSPDREGGETQYF
TGTGCCAGCAGTCCCGACAGGGAAGGAGGAGAGACCCAGTACTTC
>TRBD2|NA|TRBV7-2|TRBJ2-2
CASSNGLALGELFF
TGTGCCAGCAGCAACGGACTAGCCTTGGGGGAGCTGTTTTTT
>NA|many|TRBV19|TRBJ2-7
CASSIGSEQYF
TGTGCCAGTAGTATTGGGAGTGAGCAGTACTTC
>TRBD1|many|TRBV27|TRBJ2-5
CASSSPRRQGAARTQYF
TGTGCCAGCAGTTCCCCTCGACGACAGGGGGCGGCAAGGACCCAGTACTTC
>NA|many|TRBV20-1|TRBJ2-5
CSARGQVGETQYF
TGCAGTGCTAGAGGTCAGGTAGGAGAGACCCAGTACTTC
>TRBD1|many|TRBV20-1|TRBJ1-2
CSARRVGTANYGYTF
TGCAGTGCTAGACGTGTGGGGACAGCTAACTATGGCTACACCTTC
>NA|few|TRBV6-5|TRBJ2-2
CASSYSKSVAERELFF
TGTGCCAGCAGTTACTCGAAATCTGTAGCCGAACGGGAGCTGTTTTTT
>TRBD1|many|TRBV20-1|TRBJ1-6
CSARRIQGESSPLYF
TGCAGTGCTAGACGGATACAGGGGGAGAGTTCACCCCTCTACTTT
>NA|few|TRBV29-1|TRBJ2-5
CSGKVHGQETQYF
TGCAGCGGAAAGGTCCACGGTCAAGAGACCCAGTACTTC
>NA|many|TRBV2|TRBJ2-5
CASSEGAPWYF
TGTGCCAGCAGTGAAGGAGCCCCCTGGTACTTC
>NA|many|TRBV5-6|TRBJ1-3
CASSLGLLDSGNTIYF
TGTGCCAGCAGCTTGGGGCTCCTAGACTCTGGAAACACCATATATTTT
>NA|many|TRBV13|TRBJ2-5
CASSSLPSPRRGETQYF
TGTGCCAGCAGCTCCCTGCCCTCCCCTCGGCGCGGGGAGACCCAGTACTTC
>TRBD2|many|TRBV7-3|TRBJ2-2
CASSRSAGANTGELFF
TGTGCCAGCAGCCGCTCAGCGGGAGCGAACACCGGGGAGCTGTTTTTT
>NA|many|TRBV28|TRBJ2-7
CASSKGGSSYEQYF
TGTGCCAGCAGTAAAGGCGGAAGCTCCTACGAGCAGTACTTC
>TRBD1|many|TRBV19|TRBJ2-5
CASMDRASREETQYF
TGTGCCAGTATGGACAGGGCATCGAGAGAAGAGACCCAGTACTTC
>NA|NA|TRBV18|TRBJ1-1
CASSRFRELNTEAFF
TGTGCCAGCTCGCGTTTTAGGGAGTTGAACACTGAAGCTTTCTTT
>TRBD1|few|TRBV4-1|TRBJ2-5
CASSQDLRGRNLQETQYF
TGCGCCAGCAGCCAAGATCTGAGGGGGCGAAACCTCCAAGAGACCCAGTACTTC
>TRBD1|NA|TRBV12-3/TRBV12-4|TRBJ2-5
CASSPTGGDRETQYF
TGTGCCAGCAGCCCGACAGGGGGCGATCGAGAGACCCAGTACTTC
>TRBD1|many|TRBV6-1|TRBJ2-5
CASSDWGQGFRTETQYF
TGTGCCAGCAGTGATTGGGGACAGGGGTTTAGAACAGAGACCCAGTACTTC
>NA|NA|TRBV28|TRBJ1-5
CASSHYRDSNQPQHF
TGTGCCAGCAGTCATTATAGGGACAGCAATCAGCCCCAGCATTTT
>NA|many|TRBV5-1|TRBJ1-1
CASSSGRQFPEAFF
TGCGCCAGCAGCTCCGGAAGGCAGTTCCCTGAAGCTTTCTTT
>NA|many|TRBV27|TRBJ1-1
CASSLRGKLTEAFF
TGTGCCAGCAGTTTGAGGGGGAAGCTCACTGAAGCTTTCTTT
>NA|many|TRBV28|TRBJ2-5
CASSLGGMQETQYF
TGTGCCAGCAGTTTAGGGGGCATGCAAGAGACCCAGTACTTC
>TRBD1|many|TRBV29-1|TRBJ2-5
CSAKDRGWVTQYF
TGCAGCGCAAAGGACAGGGGGTGGGTGACCCAGTACTTC
>NA|many|TRBV5-6|TRBJ1-3
CASSYGTSGNTIYF
TGTGCCAGCAGCTACGGGACCTCTGGAAACACCATATATTTT
>NA|many|TRBV11-3|TRBJ2-7
CASSLDPLQGTLDEQYF
TGTGCCAGCAGCCTAGACCCTCTACAGGGAACTCTCGACGAGCAGTACTTC
>NA|many|TRBV30|TRBJ2-2
CAWSVANTGELFF
TGTGCCTGGAGTGTCGCGAACACCGGGGAGCTGTTTTTT
>TRBD1|NA|TRBV6-2/TRBV6-3|TRBJ1-1
CASTSGQEYLTAKAFF
TGTGCCAGCACATCGGGACAGGAATACCTCACAGCTAAAGCTTTCTTT
>TRBD2|many|TRBV20-1|TRBJ2-7
CSARGAGGRYEQYF
TGCAGTGCTAGAGGGGCGGGAGGCCGGTACGAGCAGTACTTC
>TRBD1|NA|TRBV24-1|TRBJ2-5
CATSDPGTGQETQYF
TGTGCCACCAGTGACCCCGGGACAGGACAAGAGACCCAGTACTTC